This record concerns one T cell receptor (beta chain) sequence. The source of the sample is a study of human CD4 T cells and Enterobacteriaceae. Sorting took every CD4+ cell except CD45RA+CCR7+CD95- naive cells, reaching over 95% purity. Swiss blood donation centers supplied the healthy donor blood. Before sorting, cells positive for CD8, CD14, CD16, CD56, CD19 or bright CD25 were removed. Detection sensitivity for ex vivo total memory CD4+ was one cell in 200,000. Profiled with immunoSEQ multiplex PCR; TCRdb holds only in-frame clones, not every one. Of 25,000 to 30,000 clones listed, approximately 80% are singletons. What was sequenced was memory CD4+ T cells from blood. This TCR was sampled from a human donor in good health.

In nucleotides, the CDR3 is TGTGCCAGCAACCAACAGGAGAGCTCCTACGAGCAGTACTTC. The encoded protein is CASNQQESSYEQYF. This sequence joins TRBV6-6 and TRBJ2-7; D might be TRBD1 (5 bases). Germline V gene lookup returns CDR1 MNHNY and CDR2 SVGAGI (reference sequence). This CDR3 contains 14 residues. V lost 7 bases and J lost 0, with 13 bases in between.